This T cell receptor (beta chain) was retrieved from a study of blood T cell repertoires in COVID-19. Germline CDR1 SGHTA, CDR2 FQGNSA. Trimming took 4 bases from V and 10 from J, leaving 17 bases between them. CDR3 size: 14 residues. Repertoires were generated with immunoSEQ multiplex PCR, while TCRdb's copy carries only in-frame clones and drops some. The data hold 300,000 to 450,000 clones, with about 90% observed a single time. Sequencing was done on a sample of peripheral blood. The receptor's source is a woman in her 30s with COVID-19, enrolled during active disease. The V call is TRBV7-2, the J call TRBJ2-1; maybe TRBD2 (5 bases). CDR3 sequence: CASSSGLFVIEQFF. In nucleotides, the CDR3 is TGTGCCAGCAGCTCCGGACTTTTTGTCATAGAGCAGTTCTTC. The full variable domain, with the rest looked up from reference TRBV7-2 and TRBJ2-1, is GAGVSQSPSNKVTEKGKDVELRCDPISGHTALYWYRQSLGQGLEFLIYFQGNSAPDKSGLPSDRFSAERTGGSVSTLTIQRTQQEDSAVYLCASSSGLFVIEQFFGPGTRLTVL.